Ten or more counts support the clone carrying this T cell receptor (beta chain). As yet, its antigen is unknown. TCRdb independently ran MiXCR on the RT-PCR reads; one entry per CDR3 protein. The data contain hundreds of thousands of distinct CDR3 sequences, less than 10% of them singletons. Germline lookup yields CDR1 SGHVS and CDR2 FQNEAQ. The V gene end was trimmed by 1 base and the J gene end by 9 bases; junction bases not matched to a gene: 6. This CDR3 is 15 amino acids long. The sample originates from a study of response to subunit inactivated influenza vaccine. Study-wide results and caveats: Authors suggested each seasonal flu vaccination may recruit only limited numbers of new T cells.

This clonotype was obtained from a man between 50 and 70 years old who received an inactivated influenza vaccine. V and J are TRBV7-8 and TRBJ1-6; TRBD1 aligns across 7 bases. The sample was PBMCs from blood, taken approximately 25 months after vaccination. Here the CDR3 reads CASSLDTGAVSPLHF. The CDR3 DNA is TGTGCCAGCAGCTTAGATACAGGGGCGGTTTCACCCCTCCACTTT.